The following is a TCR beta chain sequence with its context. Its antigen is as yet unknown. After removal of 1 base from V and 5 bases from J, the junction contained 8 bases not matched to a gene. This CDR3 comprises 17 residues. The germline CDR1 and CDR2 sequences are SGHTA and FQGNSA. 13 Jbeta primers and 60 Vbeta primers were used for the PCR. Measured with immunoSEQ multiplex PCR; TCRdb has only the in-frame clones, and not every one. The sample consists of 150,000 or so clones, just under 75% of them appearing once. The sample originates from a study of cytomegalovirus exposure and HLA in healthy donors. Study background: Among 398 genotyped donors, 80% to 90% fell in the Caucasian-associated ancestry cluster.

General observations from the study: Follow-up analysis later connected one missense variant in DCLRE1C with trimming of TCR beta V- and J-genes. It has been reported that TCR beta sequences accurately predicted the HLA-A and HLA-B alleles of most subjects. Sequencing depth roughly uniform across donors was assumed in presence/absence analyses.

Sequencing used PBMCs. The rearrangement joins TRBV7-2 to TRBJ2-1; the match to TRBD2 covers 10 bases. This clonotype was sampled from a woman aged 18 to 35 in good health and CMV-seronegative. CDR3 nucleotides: TGTGCCAGCAGCTTAGTGAGCGGGGGGGCCTCGGACAATGAGCAGTTCTTC. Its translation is CASSLVSGGASDNEQFF. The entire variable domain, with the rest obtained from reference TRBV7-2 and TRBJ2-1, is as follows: GAGVSQSPSNKVTEKGKDVELRCDPISGHTALYWYRQSLGQGLEFLIYFQGNSAPDKSGLPSDRFSAERTGGSVSTLTIQRTQQEDSAVYLCASSLVSGGASDNEQFFGPGTRLTVL.